These 10 T cell receptor beta chains share one sample of origin, sequenced in a study of blood T cells in healthy people across ages. Primed by a sample-barcoded 5' primer and a J-beta primer mix, a second PCR proceeded for 7 to 11 cycles. TCRdb re-derived calls from the 5' RACE reads in MiXCR, one entry per CDR3 protein. The profile covers fewer than 1,200,000 distinct CDR3 sequences, with about 25% appearing a single time and 0.75% taken by the ten largest. This same sample was also part of a study on T cells of mothers and their children.

Input material: blood. The source is a girl aged 2-10 years in good health.

This rearrangement joins TRBV6-2 or TRBV6-3 to TRBJ2-1, with 11 positions matching TRBD2. The CDR3 covers 16 residues. Germline CDR1 reads MNHEY; CDR2 reads SVGEGT. Losses at the gene ends were 0 bases for V and 6 bases for J; bases not matched to a gene: 4. CDR3 in DNA: TGTGCCAGCAGTTACTCGAGTAGCGGGGGGGCCAATGAGCAGTTCTTC. This encodes CASSYSSSGGANEQFF.

The chain uses TRBV28 and TRBJ2-1; 10 bases agree with TRBD2. CDR1 is MDHEN and CDR2 is SYDVKM in the germline V gene. The V segment lost 1 base and the J segment 7 bases; nucleotides outside the gene matches: 7. This CDR3 is built from 16 residues. Here the CDR3 reads CASSLLRAGGRNEQFF. The DNA of the CDR3 is TGTGCCAGCAGTTTATTACGAGCGGGAGGGCGGAATGAGCAGTTCTTC.

The chain couples TRBV6-5 to TRBJ2-7; D is possibly TRBD2 (5 bases). The V gene's germline CDR1 is MNHEY and CDR2 SVGAGI. The CDR3 consists of 15 residues. V lost 6 bases, J lost 0 bases, and 15 bases lay in between. CDR3 DNA: TGTGCCAGCAGGTCACTAGGGCGGGCCTCCTACGAGCAGTACTTC. It encodes CASRSLGRASYEQYF.

The J gene is TRBJ2-2, the V gene TRBV28; weak D call: TRBD1 (6 bases). The CDR3 loop spans 16 amino acids. V was shortened by 4 bases and J by 6 bases, with 18 bases between the two germline ends. CDR1 and CDR2 from the germline V gene are MDHEN and SYDVKM. The CDR3 region has the DNA TGTGCCAGCAGTTCTGGACAGAACGTAGGCGCCGGGGAGCTGTTTTTT. Translation: CASSSGQNVGAGELFF.

The gene calls are TRBV14 and TRBJ2-2; D remains unclear. Germline values: CDR1 SGHDN, CDR2 FVKESK. Trimming took 2 bases from V and 6 from J, leaving 7 bases between them. This CDR3 has 13 residues. CDR3 in amino acids: CASSQTHAGELFF. The CDR3 region has the DNA TGTGCCAGCAGCCAAACTCACGCCGGGGAGCTGTTTTTT.

The V and J genes are TRBV7-2 and TRBJ2-3, with no clear D. V lost 2 bases, J lost 0 bases, and 9 bases lay in between. Per germline, CDR1 SGHTA and CDR2 FQGNSA. This CDR3 comprises 15 residues. CDR3 DNA: TGTGCCAGCAGCTTAACAGCGCCTAGCACAGATACGCAGTATTTT. This sequence encodes CASSLTAPSTDTQYF.

The chain combines TRBV3-1 with TRBJ1-2; D may be TRBD1 (5 bases). CDR3 size: 13 residues. The germline V gene has CDR1 LGHDT and CDR2 YNNKEL (reference sequence). Deletions cut 1 base from V and 7 bases from J, with 10 bases between. CDR3 sequence: CASSQATTGGYTF. The CDR3 region has the DNA TGTGCCAGCAGCCAAGCCACCACAGGTGGCTACACCTTC.

In its sample, this clonotype was seen a few times. The chain is built from TRBV7-9 and TRBJ2-2, with a possible D match to TRBD1 (5 bases). The CDR3 runs to 15 residues. CDR1 is SEHNR, CDR2 FQNEAQ, per germline (reference sequence). Trimming cost V 3 bases and J 4 bases, with 12 bases left between them. The CDR3 protein is CASSFSGSITGELFF. The CDR3 DNA reads TGTGCCAGCAGCTTTTCAGGGTCGATCACCGGGGAGCTGTTTTTT.

The chain carries TRBV6-5 and TRBJ2-1; 8 bases are shared with TRBD1. With V trimmed by 8 bases and J by 8 bases, 11 bases remained unmatched. The germline CDR1 and CDR2 sequences are MNHEY and SVGAGI. The CDR3 spans 14 residues. CDR3 region: CASARRDRIHEQFF. The CDR3 DNA reads TGTGCCAGCGCGAGGCGGGACAGGATCCATGAGCAGTTCTTC.

The chain recombines TRBV12-3 or TRBV12-4 with TRBJ1-4; D may be TRBD1 (5 bases). V was trimmed by 5 bases and J by 9 bases, leaving 7 bases between them. The CDR3 loop spans 11 amino acids. This CDR3 reads CASSPDKKLFF. The CDR3 DNA reads TGTGCCAGCAGTCCGGACAAAAAACTGTTTTTT.